Presented here are 11 T cell receptor beta chains from one specimen sequenced in a study of PD-L1 blockade in urothelial cancer. Data came from immunoSEQ multiplex PCR; TCRdb stores just in-frame clones and leaves some out. The sample includes some 350 clones, 25% to 35% of them seen just once. The input for sequencing was tumor tissue, taken before atezolizumab (anti-PD-L1) treatment. These receptor sequences come from a man between 50 and 59 years old with urothelial cancer.

This clone showed up just a few times. The chain has TRBV11-3 and TRBJ1-3; D gene uncertain. CDR3 length: 15 residues. V was clipped by 5 bases and J by 4 bases, with 15 bases between them. Germline CDR1 reads SGHNT; CDR2 reads YENEEA. The CDR3 spells CASSMNRSSGNTIYF. CDR3 sequence (DNA): TGTGCCAGCAGCATGAACCGGTCCTCCGGAAACACCATATATTTT.

The genes are TRBV6-1 and TRBJ1-2, with D possibly TRBD1 on 5 matching bases. Germline V gives CDR1 MNHNS, CDR2 SASEGT. This CDR3 spans 17 amino acids. Trimming stripped 1 base from V and 3 bases from J, with 18 bases between. The CDR3 DNA reads as TGTGCCAGCAGTGAAGTGGGAGCAGGGTTTCTTGACTATGGCTACACCTTC. It specifies CASSEVGAGFLDYGYTF.

The chain uses TRBV10-2 and TRBJ1-3; 9 bases are a match to TRBD1. V was pared by 6 bases and J by 10 bases, with 10 bases of the junction left unmatched. This CDR3 contains 14 residues. Germline V gene lookup returns CDR1 WSHSY and CDR2 SAAADI. The CDR3 sequence: CASSEQGAVRTIYF. CDR3 in DNA: TGCGCCAGCAGCGAACAGGGGGCAGTACGGACCATATATTTT.

The V and J genes are TRBV6-8 and TRBJ2-7, with TRBD1 identical over 7 bases. The CDR3 runs to 13 residues. The germline CDR1 and CDR2 sequences are MNHGY and SAAAGT. The trim removed 6 bases at V and 2 bases at J, leaving 4 bases unmatched. The CDR3 here is CASSSGGPYEQYF. The CDR3 coding sequence is TGTGCCAGCAGCTCAGGGGGTCCCTACGAGCAGTACTTC.

The rearrangement uses TRBV19 and TRBJ2-1; D is unclear. This CDR3 spans 13 amino acids. Germline V gives CDR1 LNHDA, CDR2 SQIVND (reference sequence). V was pared by 3 bases and J by 6 bases, with 9 bases between. As DNA, the CDR3 is TGTGCCAGTAGTATTTCTAGTTTCAATGAGCAGTTCTTC. Its protein product is CASSISSFNEQFF.

By share, this clone counts as hyperexpanded. The J gene is TRBJ2-3, the V gene TRBV30, with 14 positions matching TRBD2. The CDR3 covers 14 residues. In germline, CDR1 is GTSNPN, CDR2 SVGIG (reference sequence). V lost 5 bases, J lost 4 bases, and 2 bases stayed unmatched. The CDR3 loop reads CAWGLAGGSDTQYF. CDR3 DNA sequence: TGTGCCTGGGGACTAGCGGGAGGATCAGATACGCAGTATTTT.

J is TRBJ2-7 and V is TRBV11-3; perhaps TRBD2 as D (5 bases). Germline-derived CDR1 and CDR2 are SGHNT and YENEEA. V lost 4 bases, J lost 4 bases, and 17 bases lay in between. The CDR3 spans 15 residues. This CDR3 is CASSSVDLYEYEQYF. CDR3 nucleotides: TGTGCCAGCAGCTCGGTGGACTTATACGAATACGAGCAGTACTTC.

Written as DNA, the CDR3 is TGTGCCAGCAGCCAAAGATTGGGGATAGATACGCAGTATTTT. Protein sequence: CASSQRLGIDTQYF. The chain combines TRBV11-3 with TRBJ2-3; D ambiguous. V lost 5 bases and J 5 bases, leaving 14 bases between the germline ends. There are 14 residues in the CDR3. Germline-derived CDR1 and CDR2 are SGHNT and YENEEA.

This clone is large (0.1 to 1%) in the sample. J is TRBJ2-7 and V is TRBV4-1, with a weak D call TRBD1 (5 bases). Deletions cut 4 bases from V and 1 base from J, with 8 bases between. CDR1 and CDR2 (germline): MGHRA, YSYEKL. The CDR3 sequence is 13 residues long. The CDR3 here is CASSRRGSYEQYF. The CDR3 DNA is TGCGCCAGCAGCCGAAGGGGTTCCTACGAGCAGTACTTC.

This clone appeared a few times. V usage is TRBV6-8 and J usage is TRBJ2-5; 7 bases fit TRBD2. The length of the CDR3 is 14 residues. The V gene's germline CDR1 is MNHGY and CDR2 SAAAGT. V was clipped by 4 bases and J by 4 bases; unmatched bases: 6. The CDR3 DNA reads TGTGCCAGCAGTTCTCGGACTAGATCAGAGACCCAGTACTTC. Translated, it gives CASSSRTRSETQYF.

Sample share makes this clone large (0.1 to 1%). V and J are TRBV11-3 and TRBJ2-7, with 11 bases fitting TRBD2. The CDR3 has 15 residues. Unmatched junction bases numbered 1, after V lost 3 bases and J lost 0 bases. The germline V gene has CDR1 SGHNT and CDR2 YENEEA. For the CDR3, the DNA is TGTGCCAGCAGCTTTAGCGGGGGGGACTCCTACGAGCAGTACTTC. Translating it yields CASSFSGGDSYEQYF.